This TCR beta chain was profiled in a study of CD8 T cells in ankylosing spondylitis. Study conclusions and caveats: A motif in TCR beta, a set of eight or nine highly homologous variants, appeared characteristic of ankylosing spondylitis blood.

A quantitative 5'-RACE method, one with molecular barcodes, was used to make TCR beta libraries. TCRdb reanalysed the 5' RACE reads using MiXCR and keeps one entry per CDR3 protein. The profile shows 700,000 to 1,000,000 distinct CDR3 sequences, roughly 10% of them singletons. This clonotype was detected ten times or more. What it binds is unknown. The CDR3 spans 13 residues. Germline V gives CDR1 SGHRS, CDR2 YFSETQ. The V gene lost 5 bases and the J gene lost 4 bases, with 13 bases spanning the gap. The gene calls are TRBV5-1 and TRBJ2-7, with D possibly matching TRBD1 (6 bases). Material: blood, either unsorted or a sorted T cell fraction (not recorded which). The receptor comes from a male donor with ankylosing spondylitis. The CDR3 bases are TGCGCCAGCAGTTCACAGGGCGAGTACGAGCAGTACTTC. Encoded protein: CASSSQGEYEQYF.